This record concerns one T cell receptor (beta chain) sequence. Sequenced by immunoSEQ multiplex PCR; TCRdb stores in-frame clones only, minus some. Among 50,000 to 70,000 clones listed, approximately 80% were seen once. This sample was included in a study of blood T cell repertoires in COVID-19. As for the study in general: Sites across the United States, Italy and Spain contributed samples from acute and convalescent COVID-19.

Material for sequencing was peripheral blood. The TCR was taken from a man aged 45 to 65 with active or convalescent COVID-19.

CDR3 region: CASSRGLAVPSYEQYF. The CDR3 DNA is TGTGCCAGCAGCCGTGGACTAGCGGTCCCCTCCTACGAGCAGTACTTC. The rearrangement links TRBV7-9 to TRBJ2-7, with 10 nucleotides matching TRBD2. Losses at the gene ends were 5 bases for V and 0 bases for J; bases not matched to a gene: 7. Germline V CDR1 and CDR2: SEHNR, FQNEAQ (reference sequence). The CDR3 spans 16 residues.